Shown below are 21 T cell receptor beta chains from a single sample sequenced in a study of OX40 agonist ivuxolimab in advanced cancers. Method: immunoSEQ multiplex PCR; TCRdb's copy keeps in-frame clones and lacks some. The data hold 73,000 or so clones, with approximately 86% observed a single time. Material: CD4+ or CD8+ T cells sorted from blood, obtained in a trial of the OX40 agonist ivuxolimab. All receptors come from an adult with an advanced solid tumor such as melanoma, head and neck, liver or kidney cancer.

This clone was recorded once. This chain connects TRBV11-2 to TRBJ2-3; tentatively, D is TRBD2 (5 bases). The V and J ends lost 5 bases and 3 bases respectively, with 18 bases between them. This CDR3 is 16 amino acids long. Germline CDR1 is SGHAT and CDR2 is FQNNGV. CDR3 residues: CASSPLVRAETDTQYF. In DNA, the CDR3 is TGTGCCAGCAGCCCCCTGGTGAGAGCGGAGACAGATACGCAGTATTTT. Combining the CDR3 with reference TRBV11-2 and TRBJ2-3 gives the whole variable domain EAGVAQSPRYKIIEKRQSVAFWCNPISGHATLYWYQQILGQGPKLLIQFQNNGVVDDSQLPKDRFSAERLKGVDSTLKIQPAKLEDSAVYLCASSPLVRAETDTQYFGPGTRLTVL.

J is TRBJ2-1 and V is TRBV18, with 8 bases that match TRBD1. CDR3 length equals 14 residues. The V gene end was trimmed by 4 bases and the J gene end by 6 bases; junction bases not matched to a gene: 5. Germline V gene sequence: CDR1 KGHSH, CDR2 LQKENI. CDR3 DNA: TGTGCCAGCTCACTAGGACAGGGCGTCAATGAGCAGTTCTTC. This gives the protein CASSLGQGVNEQFF.

CDR3 sequence reads: CASSYGTRRDYEQYF. CDR3 bases: TGTGCCAGCAGTTACGGGACTCGCAGGGACTACGAGCAGTACTTC. The V call is TRBV6-6, the J call TRBJ2-7; D is perhaps TRBD2 (6 bases). The germline V gene has CDR1 MNHNY and CDR2 SVGAGI (reference sequence). V was pared by 2 bases and J by 3 bases, with 14 bases between. This CDR3 spans 15 amino acids.

V gene TRBV18 combines with J gene TRBJ2-7; D ambiguous. The CDR3 loop spans 15 amino acids. Trimming took off 0 bases at V and 1 base at J, with 10 bases between the two ends. CDR1 and CDR2 (germline): KGHSH, LQKENI. The CDR3 region has the DNA TGTGCCAGCTCACCACCCCACGACAATTCCTACGAGCAGTACTTC. It specifies CASSPPHDNSYEQYF.

The chain joins TRBV7-3 to TRBJ2-1, with TRBD1 matching 9 bases. V dropped 1 base and J dropped 0; count of bases not matched to a gene: 1. CDR1 SGHTA and CDR2 FQGTGA come from the germline V gene. This CDR3 has 16 amino acids. The CDR3 nucleotides are TGTGCCAGCAGCTTAAGGGACAGGGCCTCCTACAATGAGCAGTTCTTC. Amino acid sequence: CASSLRDRASYNEQFF.

V gene TRBV7-9 combines with J gene TRBJ2-7, with D perhaps matching TRBD2 (6 bases). CDR1 is SEHNR, CDR2 FQNEAQ, per germline (reference sequence). The CDR3 is 15 amino acids. V was shortened by 3 bases and J by 2 bases, with 14 bases between the two germline ends. CDR3 sequence (DNA): TGTGCCAGCAGCTTGCTGGAGGGCGGAGCCTACGAGCAGTACTTC. Its protein is CASSLLEGGAYEQYF.

V usage is TRBV7-3 and J usage is TRBJ2-5, with a possible D match to TRBD2 (6 bases). V lost 2 bases to trimming and J lost 5 bases, with 12 bases between them. CDR1 is SGHTA, CDR2 FQGTGA, per germline. The CDR3 has 14 amino acids. CDR3 in DNA: TGTGCCAGCAGCTTAGGCGGGGCGGCGGAGACCCAGTACTTC. Translated, it gives CASSLGGAAETQYF.

V gene TRBV7-9 combines with J gene TRBJ2-1; 10 bases line up with TRBD2. Germline-derived CDR1 and CDR2 are SEHNR and FQNEAQ (reference sequence). This CDR3 has 15 residues. V lost 3 bases to trimming and J lost 2 bases; unmatched junction nucleotides: 1. The CDR3 bases are TGTGCCAGCAGCTTCAGCGGGAGGGCCTACAATGAGCAGTTCTTC. Encoded protein: CASSFSGRAYNEQFF.

J is TRBJ2-1 and V is TRBV28, with D perhaps matching TRBD2 (6 bases). CDR3 length: 14 amino acids. The V gene lost 7 bases and the J gene lost 4 bases, with 14 bases spanning the gap. CDR1 is MDHEN and CDR2 is SYDVKM in the germline V gene. The CDR3 DNA sequence: TGTGCCAGCACCACAGCGGGTTTTTACAATGAGCAGTTCTTC. Encoded protein: CASTTAGFYNEQFF.

This clone was counted only a few times. This chain links TRBV30 with TRBJ2-4; D may correspond to TRBD1 or TRBD2 (5 bases each). Germline V gives CDR1 GTSNPN, CDR2 SVGIG (reference sequence). V lost 3 bases and J lost 8, with 17 bases in between. This CDR3 has 14 residues. This CDR3 is CAWSPGTNRDIQYF. The CDR3 nucleotides read TGTGCCTGGAGCCCCGGGACGAATAGGGACATTCAGTACTTC.

The CDR3 region is CASSHGDSREEKLFF. CDR3 coding DNA: TGTGCCAGCAGCCATGGGGACAGCCGTGAGGAAAAACTGTTTTTT. The chain joins TRBV7-9 to TRBJ1-4; TRBD1 matches at 7 bases. Per germline, CDR1 SEHNR and CDR2 FQNEAQ (reference sequence). CDR3 length equals 15 residues. The trim removed 5 bases at V and 8 bases at J, leaving 11 bases unmatched.

The genes are TRBV27 and TRBJ1-5; D remains ambiguous. Trimming pared 4 bases from V and 2 bases from J, leaving 12 bases between. Per the germline V gene, CDR1 is MNHEY and CDR2 is SMNVEV (reference sequence). The CDR3 is 15 residues long. CDR3 in amino acids: CASSSPSSGNQPQHF. DNA of the CDR3: TGTGCCAGCAGTTCGCCCTCTTCGGGCAATCAGCCCCAGCATTTT.

This chain uses TRBV6-1 with TRBJ1-3, with D hard to call. Germline-derived CDR1 and CDR2 are MNHNS and SASEGT. V dropped 7 bases and J dropped 0 bases, with 7 bases sitting between them. CDR3 length: 13 residues. The CDR3 protein is CASKTSSGNTIYF. The CDR3 bases are TGTGCCAGCAAAACTTCCTCTGGAAACACCATATATTTT.

This rearrangement joins TRBV6-5 to TRBJ2-7, with D tentatively TRBD1 or TRBD2 (6 bases each). This CDR3 is built from 14 residues. V lost 6 bases and J lost 1, with 13 bases in between. CDR1 is MNHEY, CDR2 SVGAGI, per germline. CDR3 protein: CASSRRDKSYEQYF. CDR3 nucleotide sequence: TGTGCCAGCAGCAGGCGGGACAAGTCCTACGAGCAGTACTTC.

The chain is built from TRBV7-2 and TRBJ2-5, with D perhaps TRBD2 (5 bases). The length of the CDR3 is 13 residues. In germline, CDR1 is SGHTA, CDR2 FQGNSA. V gave up 5 bases and J gave up 3 bases, with 10 bases separating them. The CDR3 spells CASSGGRKETQYF. The CDR3 nucleotides are TGTGCCAGCAGCGGAGGCAGAAAAGAGACCCAGTACTTC.

The chain links TRBV7-2 to TRBJ2-3, with 7 bases identical to TRBD2. Losses at the gene ends were 5 bases for V and 2 bases for J; bases not matched to a gene: 10. The CDR3 sequence is 16 residues long. CDR1 and CDR2 from the germline V gene are SGHTA and FQGNSA. The CDR3 loop reads CASSGSPGLTTDTQYF. The CDR3 bases are TGTGCCAGCAGCGGCAGTCCGGGACTAACCACAGATACGCAGTATTTT.

The CDR3 DNA follows: TGTGCCAGCAGTCAGGGGACTAGCCGGGAGACCCAGTACTTC. It encodes CASSQGTSRETQYF. The chain uses TRBV7-9 and TRBJ2-5, with 9 bases that match TRBD2. The CDR3 is 14 amino acids. J was trimmed by 5 bases and V by 6 bases; bases with no gene match: 7. Germline CDR1 is SEHNR and CDR2 is FQNEAQ (reference sequence).

The rearrangement uses TRBV5-4 and TRBJ2-7, with TRBD1 identical over 10 bases. Germline CDR1 SGHNT, CDR2 YYREEE (reference sequence). The V gene end was trimmed by 2 bases and the J gene end by 0 bases; junction bases not matched to a gene: 2. This CDR3 has 15 amino acids. The CDR3 DNA reads TGTGCCAGCAGCTTTCGGACAGGGGGCTCCTACGAGCAGTACTTC. Amino acid sequence: CASSFRTGGSYEQYF.

The V and J genes are TRBV4-3 and TRBJ1-1; the match to TRBD1 covers 9 bases. The CDR3 has 15 amino acids. After removal of 1 base from V and 4 bases from J, the junction contained 4 bases not matched to a gene. Germline loops: CDR1 LGHNA, CDR2 YSLEER. CDR3 nucleotides: TGCGCCAGCAGCCAAGGGACAGGGGTCCGCACTGAAGCTTTCTTT. Protein: CASSQGTGVRTEAFF.

The gene calls are TRBV2 and TRBJ2-1; unclear D gene. CDR3 size: 14 residues. V was cut by 5 bases and J by 7 bases, with 15 bases left in between. Germline CDR1 is SNHLY and CDR2 is FYNNEI. The CDR3 bases are TGTGCCAGCAGTCCCACACCTAACCTTAATGAGCAGTTCTTC. Translating gives CASSPTPNLNEQFF. Supplemented by reference TRBV2 and TRBJ2-1, the full variable domain reads EPEVTQTPSHQVTQMGQEVILRCVPISNHLYFYWYRQILGQKVEFLVSFYNNEISEKSEIFDDQFSVERPDGSNFTLKIRSTKLEDSAMYFCASSPTPNLNEQFFGPGTRLTVL.

The chain employs TRBV4-3 and TRBJ2-1; 7 nucleotides agree with TRBD1. The CDR3 is 17 residues long. J lost 7 bases, V lost 2 bases, and 14 bases had no gene match. Germline V gene sequence: CDR1 LGHNA, CDR2 YSLEER. The CDR3 reads CASSQNTGTVGRNEQFF. In DNA, the CDR3 is TGCGCCAGCAGCCAAAATACCGGGACAGTGGGTAGGAATGAGCAGTTCTTC.